The next 14 T cell receptor beta chains were all read from a single sample in a study of long-term antiretroviral therapy in people with HIV. Survey-level immunoSEQ v3.0 assays were run. Some clones are missing from TCRdb's copy, which holds only in-frame ones; the method was immunoSEQ multiplex PCR. Altogether 10,000 to 15,000 clones are present, roughly 80% being singletons, with the ten largest covering approximately 15%. Sequenced here: unsorted PBMCs, sampled 1.3 years after starting antiretroviral therapy. The source of these receptors is a woman between 18 and 29 years old with HIV.

CDR3 sequence (DNA): TGTGCCAGCAGTTTAAGCGGGGCTGAAGCTTTCTTT. The encoded protein is CASSLSGAEAFF. This chain links TRBV28 with TRBJ1-1, with unresolved D. V was pared by 2 bases and J by 6 bases, with 7 bases between. Per the germline V gene, CDR1 is MDHEN and CDR2 is SYDVKM. This CDR3 region has 12 residues.

The chain recombines TRBV7-2 with TRBJ2-7; 7 bases fit TRBD2. V lost 8 bases and J lost 3; bases outside the gene matches: 1. The CDR3 covers 11 residues. The V gene's germline CDR1 is SGHTA and CDR2 FQGNSA. The CDR3 here is CASGLVYEQYF. CDR3 bases: TGTGCCAGCGGACTAGTCTACGAGCAGTACTTC. The variable domain in full, with the rest retrieved from reference TRBV7-2 and TRBJ2-7, is GAGVSQSPSNKVTEKGKDVELRCDPISGHTALYWYRQSLGQGLEFLIYFQGNSAPDKSGLPSDRFSAERTGGSVSTLTIQRTQQEDSAVYLCASGLVYEQYFGPGTRLTVT.

The chain employs TRBV19 and TRBJ1-2; no definite D call. CDR3 length equals 13 residues. Trimming pared 5 bases from V and 3 bases from J, leaving 10 bases between. Per germline, CDR1 LNHDA and CDR2 SQIVND (reference sequence). CDR3 sequence: CASSRGLHYGYTF. As DNA, the CDR3 is TGTGCCAGTAGTCGTGGACTACACTATGGCTACACCTTC.

This chain connects TRBV4-3 to TRBJ1-2, with D hard to call. The V gene lost 0 bases and the J gene lost 1 base, with 9 bases spanning the gap. The CDR3 consists of 15 residues. CDR1 LGHNA and CDR2 YSLEER come from the germline V gene. The CDR3 loop is CASSQDRFLNYGYTF. For the CDR3, the DNA is TGCGCCAGCAGCCAAGACAGATTTCTTAACTATGGCTACACCTTC.

The chain employs TRBV2 and TRBJ2-5, with D perhaps matching TRBD2 (5 bases). Per germline, CDR1 SNHLY and CDR2 FYNNEI. The CDR3 length is 15 residues. V gave up 1 base and J gave up 5 bases, with 14 bases separating them. CDR3 region: CASSEEGASWETQYF. CDR3 nucleotide sequence: TGTGCCAGCAGTGAAGAGGGAGCTAGCTGGGAGACCCAGTACTTC.

This clone has a single count. The V call is TRBV5-1, the J call TRBJ1-2, with TRBD1 matching over 9 bases. CDR3 length: 14 amino acids. The trim removed 2 bases at V and 8 bases at J, leaving 7 bases unmatched. From germline, CDR1 is SGHRS and CDR2 YFSETQ. The CDR3 reads CASSLYDRGDGYTF. The CDR3 DNA sequence: TGCGCCAGCAGCTTATATGACAGGGGGGACGGCTACACCTTC.

In its sample, this clone was seen a few times. The rearrangement joins TRBV4-3 to TRBJ2-7, with D unclear. The CDR3 covers 17 residues. The germline V gene has CDR1 LGHNA and CDR2 YSLEER. The ends were cut back, 0 bases at V and 3 bases at J, with 18 bases in the middle. The CDR3 here is CASSQDLVFSSYYEQYF. CDR3 coding DNA: TGCGCCAGCAGCCAAGATCTGGTCTTCAGTTCCTACTACGAGCAGTACTTC.

With regard to this clone: A read error likely explains this, since a far larger clone differs by one base. Other nucleotide sequences from this sample produce the same CDR3. The rearrangement uses TRBV11-2 and TRBJ2-1; a weak D match, TRBD1 (6 bases). CDR3 length: 15 residues. V gave up 5 bases and J gave up 8 bases, with 19 bases separating them. CDR1 and CDR2 (germline): SGHAT, FQNNGV. The CDR3 reads CASSQGQGPFDEQFF. The CDR3 region has the DNA TGTGCCAGCAGCCAAGGGCAGGGGCCATTCGATGAGCAGTTCTTC.

The CDR3 here is CASRLDRLQGYTF. CDR3 DNA sequence: TGTGCCAGCAGACTAGACAGGCTTCAGGGCTACACCTTC. V is TRBV5-4 and J is TRBJ1-2; weak D call: TRBD1 (6 bases). The CDR3 length is 13 residues. CDR1 is SGHNT and CDR2 is YYREEE in the germline V gene (reference sequence). V lost 5 bases and J lost 8, with 16 bases in between.

This sequence joins TRBV28 and TRBJ2-1, with D unresolved. Germline V lookup: CDR1 MDHEN, CDR2 SYDVKM. V lost 4 bases to trimming and J lost 7 bases, with 11 bases between them. The CDR3 is 13 residues long. CDR3: CASSSSGLNEQFF. CDR3 DNA: TGTGCCAGCAGTTCCTCGGGCCTGAATGAGCAGTTCTTC.

This chain links TRBV7-2 with TRBJ1-5; D uncertain. There are 12 residues in the CDR3. Germline CDR1 SGHTA, CDR2 FQGNSA. V lost 5 bases and J lost 4, with 6 bases in between. The CDR3: CASSQPNQPQHF. Written as DNA, the CDR3 is TGTGCCAGCAGCCAACCAAATCAGCCCCAGCATTTT.

V usage is TRBV4-2 and J usage is TRBJ2-3, with a weak D call TRBD2 (6 bases). Germline CDR1 LGHNA, CDR2 YNFKEQ. V gave up 0 bases and J gave up 0 bases, with 10 bases separating them. The CDR3 extends over 16 amino acids. Here the CDR3 DNA reads TGTGCCAGCAGCCAAGATTTGCGGGGAAGCACAGATACGCAGTATTTT. Translated: CASSQDLRGSTDTQYF.

The chain has TRBV11-3 and TRBJ2-1, with 8 positions matching TRBD2. J lost 2 bases, V lost 0 bases, and 3 bases had no gene match. The germline CDR1 and CDR2 sequences are SGHNT and YENEEA. The CDR3 length is 16 residues. The CDR3 spells CASSLDDSGAYNEQFF. CDR3 coding DNA: TGTGCCAGCAGCTTAGACGATAGCGGGGCCTACAATGAGCAGTTCTTC. Drawing the rest from reference TRBV11-3 and TRBJ2-1, the complete variable domain is EAGVVQSPRYKIIEKKQPVAFWCNPISGHNTLYWYLQNLGQGPELLIRYENEEAVDDSQLPKDRFSAERLKGVDSTLKIQPAELGDSAVYLCASSLDDSGAYNEQFFGPGTRLTVL.

The rearrangement uses TRBV6-6 and TRBJ1-3, with TRBD1 matching over 9 bases. CDR1 MNHNY and CDR2 SVGAGI come from the germline V gene (reference sequence). The CDR3 contains 14 residues. With V trimmed by 4 bases and J by 7 bases, 5 bases remained unmatched. The CDR3 DNA sequence: TGTGCCAGCAGTTCCGTCGACAGGGGGAACACCATATATTTT. Its protein product is CASSSVDRGNTIYF.